This T cell receptor (beta chain) was retrieved from a study of identical twins' blood T cells. Study at large: About 50 million reads came from about twelve libraries, six alpha, six beta.

Findings and limits, study-wide: Each donor's most abundant TCRbeta clonotypes shared more CDR3 sequences with her twin than unrelated donors.

For this clonotype: The antigen is not known.

Germline lookup yields CDR1 SGHRS and CDR2 YFSETQ. This CDR3 contains 15 residues. Deletions cut 0 bases from V and 8 bases from J, with 15 bases between. Original analysis: Clonotypes per individual ranged from about 85,000 to nearly 500,000. TCRdb analysed the 5' RACE reads with MiXCR anew, one entry per CDR3 protein. Here the V and J calls rest on TCRdb's processing, not on the authors' analysis. The repertoire holds 300,000 to 400,000 distinct CDR3 sequences, with under 30% as singletons. Sample: PBMCs. The source is a woman aged 18-55 years in good health. This chain uses TRBV5-1 with TRBJ2-1; D may be TRBD2 (5 bases). This chain's CDR3 is CASSLVSSRVDEQFF. In nucleotides, the CDR3 is TGCGCCAGCAGCTTGGTTTCTAGCCGTGTTGATGAGCAGTTCTTC.